This T cell receptor beta chain is drawn from a study of T-cell reconstitution after alpha-beta-depleted transplantation in children. CDR1 and CDR2 (germline): SGHRS, YFSETQ. This CDR3 is built from 18 residues. The V gene lost 0 bases and the J gene lost 4 bases, with 19 bases spanning the gap. Regarding the study as a whole: After transplant, high TCRbeta diversity at day 60 in some patients arose from surviving recipient T cells and thymic progenitors.

The authors prepared the TCRbeta library with unique molecular identifiers. TCRdb reprocessed the PCR reads with MiXCR, giving one entry per CDR3 protein. Of 750,000 to 950,000 distinct CDR3 sequences listed, under 20% are singletons. Note on this clonotype: Its antigen is as yet unknown.

The gene calls are TRBV5-1 and TRBJ2-2, with TRBD2 as a possible D gene (6 bases). The sequence came from a male patient under 18 who had a stem cell transplant for acute lymphoblastic leukemia, so the T cells may come from the graft donor. The sequenced sample was PBMCs, mostly from graft donor cells, obtained 360 days after TCRalphabeta/CD19-depleted stem cell transplant. The DNA of the CDR3 is TGCGCCAGCAGCTTGGAACTCGGGAGTAGTGTCGGCACCGGGGAGCTGTTTTTT. Its translation: CASSLELGSSVGTGELFF.